This T cell receptor beta chain stems from a study of blood T cell repertoires in COVID-19. At the level of the study: In each case, the material was cDNA or gDNA derived from T cells, B-cell-depleted T cells, or PBMCs.

Original analysis: Amplification of reference gene primers was used by the study to estimate nucleated cell counts. Only in-frame clones appear in the TCRdb table, and some are missing; sequencing was by immunoSEQ multiplex PCR. That table furnishes V, J and clone size, whereas the DNA furnished D and trimming. The sample consists of 75,000 or so clones, around 90% of them appearing once. This clone was seen many times. Trimming took off 1 base at V and 2 bases at J, with 8 bases between the two ends. CDR3 length: 14 amino acids. Germline V gene lookup returns CDR1 MNHNS and CDR2 SASEGT. This chain links TRBV6-1 with TRBJ2-5; the D gene is possibly TRBD2 (5 bases). Material for sequencing was peripheral blood. The sequence derives from a man over 45 with acute or convalescent COVID-19. Here the CDR3 reads CASSEGGDQETQYF. The DNA of the CDR3 is TGTGCCAGCAGTGAAGGGGGAGATCAAGAGACCCAGTACTTC.